This TCR beta chain was identified during a study of blood T cell repertoires in COVID-19. In the study overall: Acute and convalescent COVID-19 samples came from the United States, Italy and Spain. PBMCs, B-cell-depleted T cells, or T cells provided the cDNA or gDNA that made up the material.

Germline CDR1 is SGHRS and CDR2 is YFSETQ. Trimming cost V 7 bases and J 1 base; bases outside gene matches: 3. This CDR3 spans 14 amino acids. How the authors handled the data: The authors estimated nucleated cell counts from reference gene primer amplification. This table comes from immunoSEQ multiplex PCR, and its TCRdb copy is limited to in-frame clones, with some not included. That table gives V, J and clone size, and the DNA gave D and trimming. The sample yields some 100,000 clones, roughly nine tenths seen once. The receptor was isolated from a man between 60 and 75 years old with acute or convalescent COVID-19. Sequenced sample: peripheral blood. The chain is built from TRBV5-1 and TRBJ2-2, with 8 bases matching TRBD1. The CDR3 protein is CASSRGLNTGELFF. The CDR3 nucleotides are TGCGCCAGCTCCAGGGGGCTGAACACCGGGGAGCTGTTTTTT.